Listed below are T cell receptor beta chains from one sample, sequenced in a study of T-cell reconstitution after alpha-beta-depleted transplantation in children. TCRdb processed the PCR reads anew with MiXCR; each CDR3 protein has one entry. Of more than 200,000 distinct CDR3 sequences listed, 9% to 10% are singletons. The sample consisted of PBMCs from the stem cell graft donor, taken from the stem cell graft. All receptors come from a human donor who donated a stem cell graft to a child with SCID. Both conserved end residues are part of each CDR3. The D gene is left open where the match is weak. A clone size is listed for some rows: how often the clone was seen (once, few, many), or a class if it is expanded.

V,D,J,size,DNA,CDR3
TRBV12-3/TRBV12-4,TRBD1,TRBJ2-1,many,TGTGCCAGCAGTGGGACAGGGGGCCCCAATGAGCAGTTCTTC,CASSGTGGPNEQFF
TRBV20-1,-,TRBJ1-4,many,TGCAGTGCAGGCGGGTGGGGGACTAATGAAAAACTGTTTTTT,CSAGGWGTNEKLFF
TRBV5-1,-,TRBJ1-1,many,TGCGCCAGCAGCTTCGGTGGGGACCCGGGCACTGAAGCTTTCTTT,CASSFGGDPGTEAFF
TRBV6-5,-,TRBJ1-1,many,TGTGCCAGCAGTTACTCCCCCCGAGGGACGAACACTGAAGCTTTCTTT,CASSYSPRGTNTEAFF
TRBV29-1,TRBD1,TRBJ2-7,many,TGCAGCGTTGAAGGCACCTCGACAGGGGAGGAGCAGTACTTC,CSVEGTSTGEEQYF
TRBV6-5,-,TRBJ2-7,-,TGTGCCAGCAGTTACTCGACCGGGCCACCCTACGAGCAGTACTTC,CASSYSTGPPYEQYF
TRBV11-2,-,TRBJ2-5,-,TGTGCCAGCAGCCCCCGACGGGGGGCGGGTCAAGAGACCCAGTACTTC,CASSPRRGAGQETQYF
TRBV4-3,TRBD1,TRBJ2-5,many,TGCGCCAGCAGCGACCGGACAGGAGAGACCCAGTACTTC,CASSDRTGETQYF
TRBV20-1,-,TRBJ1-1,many,TGCAGTGCTAGAGATATGTTACAAGCTTTCTTT,CSARDMLQAFF
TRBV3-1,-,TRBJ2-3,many,TGTGCCAGCAGCCCCTACGGACAGAAGACAGATACGCAGTATTTT,CASSPYGQKTDTQYF
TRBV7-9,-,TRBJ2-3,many,TGTGCCAGCAGCTTCGGGCTTAGCACAGATACGCAGTATTTT,CASSFGLSTDTQYF